This TCR beta chain was found in a study of lymphopenia after photon versus proton radiotherapy. Study-wide points: Proton therapy kept repertoires fairly stable, unlike photons, which gained effector/memory cells. Oligoclonal CD8+ Temra expansion after nadir drove photon patients' diversity drop. A bigger post-nadir fall in TCR diversity correlated inversely with survival time in deceased patients. Better survival with proton therapy was suggested as possible, not demonstrated.

The table came from immunoSEQ multiplex PCR; TCRdb's copy has only in-frame clones and leaves some out. The profile shows just over 40,000 clones, 85% to 90% of them singletons. Germline V gene data show CDR1 as GTSNPN and CDR2 as SVGIG (reference sequence). This CDR3 is 14 amino acids long. V lost 2 bases and J 2 bases, leaving 11 bases between the germline ends. To note about this clone: What it recognizes is unknown.

The chain uses TRBV30 and TRBJ2-3; perhaps TRBD1 as D (6 bases). Sequenced here: peripheral blood, sampled from a patient treated with proton-based radiotherapy. The TCR was taken from a woman between 65 and 79 years old with pancreatic cancer. Some clones in this sample may be carry-over from other donors' samples. Written as DNA, the CDR3 is TGTGCCTGGAGTACTGGGACAATCACAGATACGCAGTATTTT. Amino acid sequence: CAWSTGTITDTQYF. Together with reference TRBV30 and TRBJ2-3, the CDR3 gives the full variable domain: SQTIHQWPATLVQPVGSPLSLECTVEGTSNPNLYWYRQAAGRGLQLLFYSVGIGQISSEVPQNLSASRPQDRQFILSSKKLLLSDSGFYLCAWSTGTITDTQYFGPGTRLTVL.